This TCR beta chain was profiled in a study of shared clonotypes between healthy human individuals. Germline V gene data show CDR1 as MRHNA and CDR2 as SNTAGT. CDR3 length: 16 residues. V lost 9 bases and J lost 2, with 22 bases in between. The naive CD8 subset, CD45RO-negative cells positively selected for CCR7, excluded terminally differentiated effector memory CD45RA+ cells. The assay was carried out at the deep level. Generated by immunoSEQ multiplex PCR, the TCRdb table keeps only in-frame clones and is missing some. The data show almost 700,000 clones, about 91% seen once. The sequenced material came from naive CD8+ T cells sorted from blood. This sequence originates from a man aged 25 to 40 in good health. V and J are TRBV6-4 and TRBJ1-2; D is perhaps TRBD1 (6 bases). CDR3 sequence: CARKLHLQGWNYGYTF. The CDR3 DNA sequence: TGTGCCAGGAAACTACACCTACAGGGATGGAACTATGGCTACACCTTC.